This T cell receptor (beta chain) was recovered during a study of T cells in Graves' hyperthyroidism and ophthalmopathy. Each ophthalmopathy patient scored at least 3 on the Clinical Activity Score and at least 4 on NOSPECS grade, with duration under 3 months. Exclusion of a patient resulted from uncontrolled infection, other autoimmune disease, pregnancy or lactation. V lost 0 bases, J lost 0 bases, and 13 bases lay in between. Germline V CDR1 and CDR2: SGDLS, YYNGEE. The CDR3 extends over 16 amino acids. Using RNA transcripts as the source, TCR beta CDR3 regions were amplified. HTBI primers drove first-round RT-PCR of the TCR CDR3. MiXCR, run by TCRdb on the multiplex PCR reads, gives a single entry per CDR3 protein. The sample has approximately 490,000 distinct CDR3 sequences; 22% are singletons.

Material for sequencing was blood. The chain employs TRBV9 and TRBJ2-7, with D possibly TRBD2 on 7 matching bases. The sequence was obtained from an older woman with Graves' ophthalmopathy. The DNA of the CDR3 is TGTGCCAGCAGCGTAGGACCGGCGGGGGCCTCCTACGAGCAGTACTTC. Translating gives CASSVGPAGASYEQYF.